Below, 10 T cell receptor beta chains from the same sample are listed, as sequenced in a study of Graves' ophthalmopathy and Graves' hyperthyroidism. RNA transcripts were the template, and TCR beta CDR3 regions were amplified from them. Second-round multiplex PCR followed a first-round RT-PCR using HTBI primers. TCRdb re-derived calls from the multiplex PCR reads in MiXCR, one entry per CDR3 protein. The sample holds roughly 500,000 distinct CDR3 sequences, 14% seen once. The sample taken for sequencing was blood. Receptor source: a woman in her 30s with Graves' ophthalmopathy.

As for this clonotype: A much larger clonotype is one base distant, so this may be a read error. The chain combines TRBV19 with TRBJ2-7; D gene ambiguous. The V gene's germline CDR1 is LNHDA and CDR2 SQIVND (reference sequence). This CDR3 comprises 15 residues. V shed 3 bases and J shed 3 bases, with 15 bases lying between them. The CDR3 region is CASSISPSLIYEQYF. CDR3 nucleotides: TGTGCCAGTAGTATTAGCCCTTCATTAATCTACGAGCAGTACTTC.

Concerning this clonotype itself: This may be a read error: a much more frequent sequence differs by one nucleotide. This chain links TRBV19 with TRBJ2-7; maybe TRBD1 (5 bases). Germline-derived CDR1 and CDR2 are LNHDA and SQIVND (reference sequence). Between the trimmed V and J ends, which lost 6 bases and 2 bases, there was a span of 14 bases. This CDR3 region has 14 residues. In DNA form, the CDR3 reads TGTGCCAGTAGCCGTTTTCCAGGGACCTACGAGCAGTACGTC. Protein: CASSRFPGTYEQYV.

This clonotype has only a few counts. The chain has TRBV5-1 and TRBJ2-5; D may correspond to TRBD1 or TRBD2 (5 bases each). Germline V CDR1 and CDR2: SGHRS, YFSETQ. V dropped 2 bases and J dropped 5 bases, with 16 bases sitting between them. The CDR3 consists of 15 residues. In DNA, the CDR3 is TGCGCCAGCAGCTTCGGGACCCCAATGGGGGAGACCCAGTACTTC. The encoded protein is CASSFGTPMGETQYF.

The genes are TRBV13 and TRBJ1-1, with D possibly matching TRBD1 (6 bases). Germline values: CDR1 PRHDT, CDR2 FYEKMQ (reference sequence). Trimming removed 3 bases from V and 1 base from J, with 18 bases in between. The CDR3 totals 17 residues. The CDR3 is CASSFAGTHTPNTEAFF. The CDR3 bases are TGTGCCAGCAGCTTCGCTGGGACACACACGCCGAACACTGAAGCTTTCTTT.

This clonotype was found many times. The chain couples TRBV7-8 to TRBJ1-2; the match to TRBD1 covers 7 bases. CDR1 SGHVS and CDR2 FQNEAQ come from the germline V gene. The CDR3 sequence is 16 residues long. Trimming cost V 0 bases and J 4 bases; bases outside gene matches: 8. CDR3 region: CASSLAGTGESYGYTF. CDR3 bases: TGTGCCAGCAGCTTAGCTGGAACAGGGGAGAGCTATGGCTACACCTTC.

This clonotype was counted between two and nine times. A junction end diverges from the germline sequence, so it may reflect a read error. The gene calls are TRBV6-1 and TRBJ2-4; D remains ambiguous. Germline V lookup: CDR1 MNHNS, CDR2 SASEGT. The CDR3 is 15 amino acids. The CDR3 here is CASSGASAGSNIKYF. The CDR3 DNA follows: TGTGCCAGCAGTGGGGCCTCGGCCGGCTCAAACATTAAGTACTTC.

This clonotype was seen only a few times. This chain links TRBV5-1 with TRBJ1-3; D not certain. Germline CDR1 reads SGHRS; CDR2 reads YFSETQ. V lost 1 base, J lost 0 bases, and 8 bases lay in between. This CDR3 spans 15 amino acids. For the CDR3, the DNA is TGCGCCAGCAGCTTGACTTTGAGCTCTGGAAACACCATATATTTT. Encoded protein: CASSLTLSSGNTIYF.

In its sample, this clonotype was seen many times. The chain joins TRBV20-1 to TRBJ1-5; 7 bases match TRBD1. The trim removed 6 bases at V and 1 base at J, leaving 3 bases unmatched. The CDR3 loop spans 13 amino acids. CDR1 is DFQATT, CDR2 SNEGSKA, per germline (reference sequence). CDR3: CSAKGQSNQPQHF. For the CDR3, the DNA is TGCAGTGCCAAGGGACAGAGCAATCAGCCCCAGCATTTT.

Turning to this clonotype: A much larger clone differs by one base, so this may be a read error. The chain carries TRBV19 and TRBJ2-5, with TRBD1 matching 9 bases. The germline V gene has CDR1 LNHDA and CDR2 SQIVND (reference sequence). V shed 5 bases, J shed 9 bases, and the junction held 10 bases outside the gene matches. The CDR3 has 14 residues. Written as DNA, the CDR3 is TGTGCCAGTAGTCCCTCCTCAGGGACAGGGTCCCAGTACTTC. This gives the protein CASSPSSGTGSQYF. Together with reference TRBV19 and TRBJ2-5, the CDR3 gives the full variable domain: DGGITQSPKYLFRKEGQNVTLSCEQNLNHDAMYWYRQDPGQGLRLIYYSQIVNDFQKGDIAEGYSVSREKKESFPLTVTSAQKNPTAFYLCASSPSSGTGSQYFGPGTRLLVL.

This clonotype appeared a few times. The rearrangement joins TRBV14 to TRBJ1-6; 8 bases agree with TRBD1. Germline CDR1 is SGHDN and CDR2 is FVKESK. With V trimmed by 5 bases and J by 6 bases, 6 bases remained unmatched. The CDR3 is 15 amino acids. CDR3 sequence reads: CASSNRQGINSPLHF. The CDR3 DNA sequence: TGTGCCAGCAGCAACCGACAGGGGATTAATTCACCCCTCCACTTT.